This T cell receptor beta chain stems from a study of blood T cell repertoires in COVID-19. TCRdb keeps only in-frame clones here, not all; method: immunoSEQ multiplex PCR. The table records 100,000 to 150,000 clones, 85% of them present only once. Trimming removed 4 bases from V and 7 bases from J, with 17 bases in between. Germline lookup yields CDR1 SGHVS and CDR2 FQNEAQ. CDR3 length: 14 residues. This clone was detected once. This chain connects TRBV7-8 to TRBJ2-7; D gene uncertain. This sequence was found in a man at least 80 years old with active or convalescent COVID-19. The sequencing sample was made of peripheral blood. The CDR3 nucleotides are TGTGCCAGCAGCTCGCGGCGACGGCTCGGGGAGCAGTACTTC. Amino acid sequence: CASSSRRRLGEQYF.